The entry below describes one T cell receptor (beta chain). This sample was taken from a study of blood T cell repertoires in COVID-19. Across the whole study: Specimens from acute and convalescent COVID-19 originated in the United States, Italy and Spain. PBMCs, B-cell-depleted T cells, or T cells were the source of the cDNA or gDNA that made up the material.

V was trimmed by 4 bases and J by 5 bases, leaving 8 bases between them. Germline CDR1 SGHNT, CDR2 YYREEE (reference sequence). The CDR3 totals 12 residues. In the original processing: Amplified reference gene primers provided the basis for estimating nucleated cell counts. Clones were sequenced by immunoSEQ multiplex PCR, and TCRdb holds only the in-frame ones, with some missing. V, J and clone size reflect that table, while D and trimming were determined from the DNA. The sample contains roughly 200,000 clones, around 84% of which appear only once. Sequencing was performed on peripheral blood. This rearrangement joins TRBV5-4 to TRBJ2-3; no reliable D call. The receptor comes from a man older than 75 with acute or convalescent COVID-19. CDR3 nucleotide sequence: TGTGCCAGCAGCGAAATAGTAGATACGCAGTATTTT. It specifies CASSEIVDTQYF.